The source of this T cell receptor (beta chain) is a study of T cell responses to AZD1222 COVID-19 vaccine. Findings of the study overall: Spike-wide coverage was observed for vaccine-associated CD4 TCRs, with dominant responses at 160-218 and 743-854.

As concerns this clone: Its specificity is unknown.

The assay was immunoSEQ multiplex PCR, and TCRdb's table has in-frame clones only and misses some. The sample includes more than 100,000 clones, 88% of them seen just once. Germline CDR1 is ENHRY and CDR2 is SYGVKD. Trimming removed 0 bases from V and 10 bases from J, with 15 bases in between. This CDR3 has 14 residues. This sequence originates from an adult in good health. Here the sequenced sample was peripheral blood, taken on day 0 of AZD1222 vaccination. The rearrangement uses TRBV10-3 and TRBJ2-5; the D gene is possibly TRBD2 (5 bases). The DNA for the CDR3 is TGTGCCATCAGTGAGTCGAGCAGCCTCGGGGTCCAGTACTTC. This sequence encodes CAISESSSLGVQYF.